The present T cell receptor beta chain was sequenced within a study of blood T cell repertoires in COVID-19. Overall study context: There were acute and convalescent COVID-19 samples, and they came from the United States, Italy and Spain. T cells, B-cell-depleted T cells, or PBMCs provided the cDNA or gDNA that served as material.

Trimming cost V 2 bases and J 4 bases, with 6 bases left between them. CDR3 length equals 12 residues. Per germline, CDR1 GTSNPN and CDR2 SVGIG (reference sequence). Under the authors' procedure: Amplification of reference gene primers provided the estimated nucleated cell counts. The method was immunoSEQ multiplex PCR; TCRdb's version includes in-frame clones alone and lacks a portion of them. V and J calls and clone size come straight from that table; D and trimming were deduced from the DNA. This sample has 150,000 to 200,000 clones; 88% occur once, and the top ten carry under 30%. Sequencing used peripheral blood. This receptor was taken from a man aged 55 to 69 with acute or convalescent COVID-19. The chain combines TRBV30 with TRBJ1-5; tentatively, D is TRBD1 (5 bases). The CDR3 region has the DNA TGTGCCTGGAGTAGGACAAATCAGCCCCAGCATTTT. Its protein product is CAWSRTNQPQHF.